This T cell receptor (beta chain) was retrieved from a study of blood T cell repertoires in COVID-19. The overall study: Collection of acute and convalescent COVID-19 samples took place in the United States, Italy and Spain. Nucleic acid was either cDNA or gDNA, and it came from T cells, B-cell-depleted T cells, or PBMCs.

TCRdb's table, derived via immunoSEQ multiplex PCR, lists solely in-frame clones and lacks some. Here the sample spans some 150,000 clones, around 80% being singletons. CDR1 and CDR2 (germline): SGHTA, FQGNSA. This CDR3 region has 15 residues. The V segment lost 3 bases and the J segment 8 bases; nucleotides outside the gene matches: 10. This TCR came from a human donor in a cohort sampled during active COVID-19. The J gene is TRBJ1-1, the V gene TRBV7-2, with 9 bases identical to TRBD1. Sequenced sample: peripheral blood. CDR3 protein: CASSFSTGGSNEAFF. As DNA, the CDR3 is TGTGCCAGCAGCTTTTCGACAGGGGGATCTAACGAAGCTTTCTTT.